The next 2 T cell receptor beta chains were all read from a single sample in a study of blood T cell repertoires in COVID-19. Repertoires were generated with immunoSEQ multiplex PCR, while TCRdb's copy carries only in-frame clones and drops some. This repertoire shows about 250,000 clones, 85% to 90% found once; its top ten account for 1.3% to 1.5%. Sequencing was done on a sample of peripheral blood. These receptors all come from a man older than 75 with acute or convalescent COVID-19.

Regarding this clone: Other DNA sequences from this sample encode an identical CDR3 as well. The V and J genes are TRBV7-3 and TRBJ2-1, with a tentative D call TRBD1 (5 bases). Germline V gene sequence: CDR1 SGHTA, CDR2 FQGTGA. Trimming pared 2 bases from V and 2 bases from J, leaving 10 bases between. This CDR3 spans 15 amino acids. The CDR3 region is CASSLGQGPYNEQFF. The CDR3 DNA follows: TGTGCCAGCAGCTTAGGGCAGGGCCCCTACAATGAGCAGTTCTTC.

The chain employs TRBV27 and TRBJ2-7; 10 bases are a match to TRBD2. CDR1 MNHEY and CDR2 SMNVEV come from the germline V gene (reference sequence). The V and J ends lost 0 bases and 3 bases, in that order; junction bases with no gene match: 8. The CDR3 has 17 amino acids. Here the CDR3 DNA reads TGTGCCAGCAGTTTATCCCCCCTAGCGGGAGAGGGCTACGAGCAGTACTTC. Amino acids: CASSLSPLAGEGYEQYF.